This T cell receptor (beta chain) was sequenced in a study of blood T cell repertoires in COVID-19. Study at large: Researchers got acute and convalescent COVID-19 samples from the United States, Italy and Spain. T cells, B-cell-depleted T cells, or PBMCs supplied cDNA or gDNA.

Original analysis: Amplification of reference gene primers was used by the study to estimate nucleated cell counts. TCRdb's copy holds only in-frame clones and misses some; the assay was immunoSEQ multiplex PCR. V, J and clone size reflect that table, while D and trimming were determined from the DNA. The sample consists of 110,000 to 150,000 clones, approximately 91% of them appearing once. The CDR3 extends over 16 amino acids. Germline V gene data show CDR1 as KGHSH and CDR2 as LQKENI. V was cut by 2 bases and J by 0 bases, with 13 bases left in between. The receptor was isolated from a man in his 70s with acute or convalescent COVID-19. The sequencing sample was made of peripheral blood. This sequence joins TRBV18 and TRBJ1-1; D is perhaps TRBD1 (5 bases). The CDR3 loop is CASSPSDRSLNTEAFF. The CDR3 region has the DNA TGTGCCAGCTCACCAAGCGACAGAAGCTTGAACACTGAAGCTTTCTTT.